The rows below give T cell receptor beta chains drawn from one sample of a study of human T cells and chemical hapten exposure. TCRdb re-called the RACE reads with MiXCR, one entry per CDR3 protein. The table lists 370,000 or so distinct CDR3 sequences, roughly 4.8% of them singletons, with 2% to 2.5% in the top ten. The starting material was whole blood, obtained in connection with sensitization to the hapten diphenylcyclopropenone (DPC). These receptors were obtained from a woman aged 45-59 years with alopecia areata. Some clones in this sample may be carry-over from other donors' samples. Each CDR3 is given with its conserved first and last residue. Each record gives: J gene, V gene, D gene, CDR3 protein. The D gene is left open where the match is weak.

TRBJ1-5,TRBV11-2,TRBD1,CASSYGQGAQPQHF
TRBJ2-5,TRBV6-2/TRBV6-3,NA,CASSYRKYQETQYF
TRBJ2-7,TRBV28,NA,CASGTREQYF
TRBJ1-5,TRBV28,NA,CASLPSTGTVGNQPQHF
TRBJ2-3,TRBV7-9,NA,CASSLEGKTDTQYF
TRBJ1-5,TRBV7-2,NA,CASSLNSQGSQPQHF
TRBJ2-5,TRBV7-2,TRBD2,CASSFWTSGQETQYF
TRBJ1-5,TRBV20-1,NA,CSAVGGHGNQPQHF
TRBJ2-3,TRBV7-9,TRBD1,CASRDRDTDTQYF
TRBJ2-7,TRBV6-2/TRBV6-3,TRBD2,CASSSAGLAGGSNEQYF
TRBJ1-4,TRBV21-1,NA,CASSKPPQSGGATNEKLFF
TRBJ1-1,TRBV3-1,NA,CASSPGGRGATEAFF
TRBJ2-7,TRBV4-2,NA,CASSQGGEWEQYF